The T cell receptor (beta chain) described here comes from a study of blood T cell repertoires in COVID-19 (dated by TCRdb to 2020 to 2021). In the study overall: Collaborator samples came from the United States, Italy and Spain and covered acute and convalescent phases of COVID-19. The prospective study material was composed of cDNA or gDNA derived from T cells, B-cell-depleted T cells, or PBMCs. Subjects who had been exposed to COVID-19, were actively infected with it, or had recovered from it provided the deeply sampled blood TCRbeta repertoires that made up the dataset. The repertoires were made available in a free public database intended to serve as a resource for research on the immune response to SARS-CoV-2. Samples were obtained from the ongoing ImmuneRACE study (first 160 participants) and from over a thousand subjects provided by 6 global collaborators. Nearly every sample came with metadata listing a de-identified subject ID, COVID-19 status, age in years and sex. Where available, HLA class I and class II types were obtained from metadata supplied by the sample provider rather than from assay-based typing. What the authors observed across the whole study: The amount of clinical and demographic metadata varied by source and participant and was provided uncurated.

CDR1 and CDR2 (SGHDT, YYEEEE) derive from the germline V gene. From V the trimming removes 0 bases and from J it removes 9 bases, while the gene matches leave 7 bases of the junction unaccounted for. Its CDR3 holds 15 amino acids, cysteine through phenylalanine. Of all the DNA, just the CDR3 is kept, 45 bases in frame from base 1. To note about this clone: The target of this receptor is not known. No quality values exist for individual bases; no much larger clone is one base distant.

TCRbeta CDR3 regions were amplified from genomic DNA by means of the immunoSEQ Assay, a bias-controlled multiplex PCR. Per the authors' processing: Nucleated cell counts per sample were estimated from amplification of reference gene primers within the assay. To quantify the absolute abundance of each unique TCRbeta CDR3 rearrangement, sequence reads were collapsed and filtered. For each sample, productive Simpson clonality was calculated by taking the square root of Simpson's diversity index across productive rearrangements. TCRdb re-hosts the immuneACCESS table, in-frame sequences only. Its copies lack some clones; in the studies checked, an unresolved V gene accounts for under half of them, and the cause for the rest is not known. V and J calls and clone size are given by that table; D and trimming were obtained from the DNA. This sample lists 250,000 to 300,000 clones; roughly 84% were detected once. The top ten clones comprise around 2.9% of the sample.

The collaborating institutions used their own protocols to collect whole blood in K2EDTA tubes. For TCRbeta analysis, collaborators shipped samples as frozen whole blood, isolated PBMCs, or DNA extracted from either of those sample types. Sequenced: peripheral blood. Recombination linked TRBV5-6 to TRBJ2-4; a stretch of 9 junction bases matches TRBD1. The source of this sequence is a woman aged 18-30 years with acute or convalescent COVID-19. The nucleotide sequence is TGTGCCAGCAGCTTGGGAATGGGACAGGGAGGCATTCAGTACTTC. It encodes CASSLGMGQGGIQYF. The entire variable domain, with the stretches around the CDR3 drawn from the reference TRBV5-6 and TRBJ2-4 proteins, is DAGVTQSPTHLIKTRGQQVTLRCSPKSGHDTVSWYQQALGQGPQFIFQYYEEEERQRGNFPDRFSGHQFPNYSSELNVNALLLGDSALYLCASSLGMGQGGIQYFGAGTRLSVL.